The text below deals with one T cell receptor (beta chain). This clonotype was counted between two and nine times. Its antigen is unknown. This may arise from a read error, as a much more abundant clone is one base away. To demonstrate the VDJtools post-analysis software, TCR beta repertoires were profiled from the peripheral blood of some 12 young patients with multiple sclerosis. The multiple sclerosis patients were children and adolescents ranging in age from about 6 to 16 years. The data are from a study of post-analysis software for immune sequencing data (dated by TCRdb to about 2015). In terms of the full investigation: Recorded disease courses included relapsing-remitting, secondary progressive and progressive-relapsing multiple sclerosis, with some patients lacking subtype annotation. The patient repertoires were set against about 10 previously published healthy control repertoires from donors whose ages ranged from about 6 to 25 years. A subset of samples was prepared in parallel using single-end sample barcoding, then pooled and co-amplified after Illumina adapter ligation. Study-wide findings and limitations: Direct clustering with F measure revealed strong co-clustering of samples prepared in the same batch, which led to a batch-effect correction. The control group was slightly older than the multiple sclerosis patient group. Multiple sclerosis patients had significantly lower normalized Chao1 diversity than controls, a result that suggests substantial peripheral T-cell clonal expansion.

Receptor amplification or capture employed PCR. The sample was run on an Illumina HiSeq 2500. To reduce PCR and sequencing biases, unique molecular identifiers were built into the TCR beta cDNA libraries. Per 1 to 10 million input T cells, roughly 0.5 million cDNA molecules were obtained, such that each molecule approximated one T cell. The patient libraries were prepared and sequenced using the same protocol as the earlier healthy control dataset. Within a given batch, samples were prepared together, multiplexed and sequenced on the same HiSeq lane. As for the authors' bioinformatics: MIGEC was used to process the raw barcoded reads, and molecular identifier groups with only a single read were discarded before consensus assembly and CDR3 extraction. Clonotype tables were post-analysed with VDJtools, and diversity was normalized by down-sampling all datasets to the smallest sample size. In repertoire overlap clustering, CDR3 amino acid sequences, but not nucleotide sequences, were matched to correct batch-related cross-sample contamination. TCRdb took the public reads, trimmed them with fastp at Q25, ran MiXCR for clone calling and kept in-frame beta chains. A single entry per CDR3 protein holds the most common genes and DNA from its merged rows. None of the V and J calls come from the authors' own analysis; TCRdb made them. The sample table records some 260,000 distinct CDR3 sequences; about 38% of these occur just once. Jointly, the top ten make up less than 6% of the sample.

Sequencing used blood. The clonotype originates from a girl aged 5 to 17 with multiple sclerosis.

The encoded CDR3 is CASSGGRANYGYTF. The bases are TGTGCCAGCAGCGGGGGCAGGGCTAACTATGGCTACACCTTC. Rearrangement joined TRBV25-1 to TRBJ1-2, with TRBD1 as a weak D call on 6 bases. The germline V gene encodes CDR1 MGHDK and CDR2 SYGVNS. The CDR3 runs 14 amino acids, cysteine and phenylalanine included. CDR3 DNA only is kept here, 42 bases in frame from base 1. A distance of 11 bases separates the germline ends of V and J, which lose 6 bases and 0 bases respectively.